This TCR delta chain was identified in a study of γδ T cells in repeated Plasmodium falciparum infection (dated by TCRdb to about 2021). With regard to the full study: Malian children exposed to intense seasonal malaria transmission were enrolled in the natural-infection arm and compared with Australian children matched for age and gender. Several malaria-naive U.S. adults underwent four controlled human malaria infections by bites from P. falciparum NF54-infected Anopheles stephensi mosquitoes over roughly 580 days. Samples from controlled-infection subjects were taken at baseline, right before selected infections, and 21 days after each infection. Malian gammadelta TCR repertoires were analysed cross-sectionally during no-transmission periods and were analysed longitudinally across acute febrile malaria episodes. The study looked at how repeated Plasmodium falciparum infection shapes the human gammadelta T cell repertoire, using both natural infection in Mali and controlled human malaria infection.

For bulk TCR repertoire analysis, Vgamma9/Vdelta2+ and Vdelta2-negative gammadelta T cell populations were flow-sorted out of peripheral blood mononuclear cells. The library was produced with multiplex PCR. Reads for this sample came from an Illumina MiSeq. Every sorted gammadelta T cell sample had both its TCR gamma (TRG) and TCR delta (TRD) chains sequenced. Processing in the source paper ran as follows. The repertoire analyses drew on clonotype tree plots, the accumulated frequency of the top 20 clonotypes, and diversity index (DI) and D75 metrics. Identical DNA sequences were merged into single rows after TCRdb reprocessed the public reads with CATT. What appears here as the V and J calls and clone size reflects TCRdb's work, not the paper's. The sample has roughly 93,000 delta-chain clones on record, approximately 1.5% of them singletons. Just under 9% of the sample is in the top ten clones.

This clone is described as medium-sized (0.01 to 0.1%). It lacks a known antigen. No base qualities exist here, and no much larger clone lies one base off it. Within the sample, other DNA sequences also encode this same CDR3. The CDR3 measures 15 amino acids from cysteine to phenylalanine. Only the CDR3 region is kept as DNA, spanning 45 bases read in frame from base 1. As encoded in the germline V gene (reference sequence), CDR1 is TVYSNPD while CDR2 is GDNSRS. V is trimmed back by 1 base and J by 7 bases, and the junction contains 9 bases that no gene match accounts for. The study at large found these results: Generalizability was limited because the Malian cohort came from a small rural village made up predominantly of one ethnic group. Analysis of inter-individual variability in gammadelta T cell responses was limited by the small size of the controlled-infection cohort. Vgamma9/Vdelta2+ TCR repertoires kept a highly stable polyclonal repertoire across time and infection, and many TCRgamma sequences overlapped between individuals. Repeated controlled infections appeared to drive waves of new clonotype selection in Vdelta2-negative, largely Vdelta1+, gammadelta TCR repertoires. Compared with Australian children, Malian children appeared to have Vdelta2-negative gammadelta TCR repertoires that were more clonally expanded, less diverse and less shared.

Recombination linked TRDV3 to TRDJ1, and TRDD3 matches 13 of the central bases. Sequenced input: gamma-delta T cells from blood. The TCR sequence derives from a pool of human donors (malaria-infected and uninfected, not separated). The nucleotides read TGTGCCTTTATGGTCCGTACTGGGGGATACGCTAAACTCATCTTT. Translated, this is CAFMVRTGGYAKLIF.